The rows below give T cell receptor beta chains drawn from one sample of a study of blood T cell repertoires in COVID-19. Sequencing was performed with immunoSEQ multiplex PCR; in TCRdb, only in-frame clones are kept and a portion is missing. The sample includes about 230,000 clones, around four fifths of them seen just once. The source material was peripheral blood. Source of these receptors: a woman between 70 and 85 years old with active or convalescent COVID-19. Each CDR3 is given with its conserved first and last residue. Each record gives: CDR3 DNA, CDR3 protein, D gene, V gene, clone size, J gene, CDR3 length. D genes are given only for firm matches. For some rows the clone size is stated as once, few or many, or as a class when expanded; others skip it.

CDR3nt: TGTGCCAGCAGGACAACAGGGTACTATGGCTACACCTTC
CDR3aa: CASRTTGYYGYTF
d_gene: -
v_gene: TRBV28
abundance: -
j_gene: TRBJ1-2
len: 13

CDR3nt: TGTGCCAGCTCACCCCAGGGAAATGAAAAACTGTTTTTT
CDR3aa: CASSPQGNEKLFF
d_gene: -
v_gene: TRBV18
abundance: -
j_gene: TRBJ1-4
len: 13

CDR3nt: TGTGCCAGCTCGCTGGGGCAGGTGAACACCGGGGAGCTGTTTTTT
CDR3aa: CASSLGQVNTGELFF
d_gene: -
v_gene: TRBV18
abundance: -
j_gene: TRBJ2-2
len: 15

CDR3nt: TGTGCCAGCAGAAGGACAGCTGATAGTGGCTACACCTTC
CDR3aa: CASRRTADSGYTF
d_gene: -
v_gene: TRBV2
abundance: -
j_gene: TRBJ1-2
len: 13

CDR3nt: TGCGCCAGCAGCTTGGCAGGGACCGGGGAGCTGTTTTTT
CDR3aa: CASSLAGTGELFF
d_gene: -
v_gene: TRBV5-1
abundance: -
j_gene: TRBJ2-2
len: 13

CDR3nt: TGTGCCAGCAGCGGACACTACGAGCAGTACTTC
CDR3aa: CASSGHYEQYF
d_gene: -
v_gene: TRBV7-2
abundance: -
j_gene: TRBJ2-7
len: 11

CDR3nt: TGTGCCAGCAGCAGGCCGAGGACAGGGCTCGACGAGCAGTACTTC
CDR3aa: CASSRPRTGLDEQYF
d_gene: -
v_gene: TRBV21-1
abundance: -
j_gene: TRBJ2-7
len: 15

CDR3nt: TGTGCCAGCAGTTACTACCAGGCTGAGCAGTTCTTC
CDR3aa: CASSYYQAEQFF
d_gene: -
v_gene: TRBV6-2/TRBV6-3
abundance: -
j_gene: TRBJ2-1
len: 12

CDR3nt: TGTGCTAGCAGCGCCGGGACAGGGGATATCTACGAGCAGTACTTC
CDR3aa: CASSAGTGDIYEQYF
d_gene: TRBD1
v_gene: TRBV7-7
abundance: -
j_gene: TRBJ2-7
len: 15

CDR3nt: TGTGCCAGCAGACCCCAGGACAGTTATCAGCCCCAGCATTTT
CDR3aa: CASRPQDSYQPQHF
d_gene: -
v_gene: TRBV6-6
abundance: once
j_gene: TRBJ1-5
len: 14

CDR3nt: TGTGCCAGCAGCGGATTGCCGGGACAGGGTCTCTACACCTTC
CDR3aa: CASSGLPGQGLYTF
d_gene: TRBD1
v_gene: TRBV9
abundance: -
j_gene: TRBJ1-2
len: 14

CDR3nt: TGTGCCAGCAGTATGGGACACATGAACACTGAAGCTTTCTTT
CDR3aa: CASSMGHMNTEAFF
d_gene: -
v_gene: TRBV6-5
abundance: -
j_gene: TRBJ1-1
len: 14

CDR3nt: TGCAGCGGGATAACGACAGGACCTAGCACAGATACGCAGTATTTT
CDR3aa: CSGITTGPSTDTQYF
d_gene: -
v_gene: TRBV29-1
abundance: once
j_gene: TRBJ2-3
len: 15

CDR3nt: TGTGCCAGCAGCTTTTCCTCTTCAGGGGCAGATACGCAGTATTTT
CDR3aa: CASSFSSSGADTQYF
d_gene: -
v_gene: TRBV11-1
abundance: -
j_gene: TRBJ2-3
len: 15

CDR3nt: TGCGCCAGCAGTGATAAGGGGCCCAGACCTAATGGCTACACCTTC
CDR3aa: CASSDKGPRPNGYTF
d_gene: -
v_gene: TRBV10-2
abundance: -
j_gene: TRBJ1-2
len: 15

CDR3nt: TGTGCCAGCAGCTTAGACCAGGTCTCTGGAAACACCATATATTTT
CDR3aa: CASSLDQVSGNTIYF
d_gene: -
v_gene: TRBV7-2
abundance: -
j_gene: TRBJ1-3
len: 15

CDR3nt: TGTGCCAGCAGCGAGAGCGGGGACTCCTACAATGAGCAGTTCTTC
CDR3aa: CASSESGDSYNEQFF
d_gene: TRBD2
v_gene: TRBV5-4
abundance: -
j_gene: TRBJ2-1
len: 15

CDR3nt: TGTGCCAGCAGCCCGAATCGACAGGGGAGGTGGACTGGGGCCAACGTCCTGACTTTC
CDR3aa: CASSPNRQGRWTGANVLTF
d_gene: TRBD1
v_gene: TRBV7-8
abundance: -
j_gene: TRBJ2-6
len: 19

CDR3nt: TGTGCCAGCAGTTTATCGGGACTGTATAATGAAAAACTGTTTTTT
CDR3aa: CASSLSGLYNEKLFF
d_gene: -
v_gene: TRBV27
abundance: -
j_gene: TRBJ1-4
len: 15

CDR3nt: TGTGCCAGCAGCTCCGGAGATAATTCACCCCTCCACTTT
CDR3aa: CASSSGDNSPLHF
d_gene: -
v_gene: TRBV7-2
abundance: -
j_gene: TRBJ1-6
len: 13

CDR3nt: TGTGCCAGCAGTGTGGGGACTAGCGGGGTCCTAGATACGCAGTATTTT
CDR3aa: CASSVGTSGVLDTQYF
d_gene: TRBD2
v_gene: TRBV6-1
abundance: -
j_gene: TRBJ2-3
len: 16

CDR3nt: TGTGCCAGCAGCAAAGACCCGGCGGGAGGGCAATCAGATACGCAGTATTTT
CDR3aa: CASSKDPAGGQSDTQYF
d_gene: -
v_gene: TRBV21-1
abundance: -
j_gene: TRBJ2-3
len: 17

CDR3nt: TGTGCCAGCAGCTCGGTGGGGACAAACACCGGGGAGCTGTTTTTT
CDR3aa: CASSSVGTNTGELFF
d_gene: -
v_gene: TRBV7-2
abundance: -
j_gene: TRBJ2-2
len: 15

CDR3nt: TGCGCCAGCAGCCTCAGCGCGGGGGGCGCAAGGAATTCACCCCTCCACTTT
CDR3aa: CASSLSAGGARNSPLHF
d_gene: -
v_gene: TRBV4-1
abundance: -
j_gene: TRBJ1-6
len: 17

CDR3nt: TGTGCCAGCCGCACGACTAGCGGGAGGCTGTACTTC
CDR3aa: CASRTTSGRLYF
d_gene: TRBD2
v_gene: TRBV6-5
abundance: -
j_gene: TRBJ2-7
len: 12

CDR3nt: TGTGCCAGCAGCGTTCAGGACAGTCCCGCGGAGACCCAGTACTTC
CDR3aa: CASSVQDSPAETQYF
d_gene: -
v_gene: TRBV9
abundance: -
j_gene: TRBJ2-5
len: 15

CDR3nt: TGTGCCAGTCTCAAGGGAGGACTATTTGGCTACACCTTC
CDR3aa: CASLKGGLFGYTF
d_gene: -
v_gene: TRBV28
abundance: -
j_gene: TRBJ1-2
len: 13

CDR3nt: TGTGCCAGTAGTATACGGTCCGGGGAGCTGTTTTTT
CDR3aa: CASSIRSGELFF
d_gene: -
v_gene: TRBV19
abundance: -
j_gene: TRBJ2-2
len: 12

CDR3nt: TGTGCCAGCAGTGAAGCGACAGCAGTGAACACTGAAGCTTTCTTT
CDR3aa: CASSEATAVNTEAFF
d_gene: -
v_gene: TRBV6-1
abundance: once
j_gene: TRBJ1-1
len: 15

CDR3nt: TGTGCCAGCATGACGGACATGAACACTGAAGCTTTCTTT
CDR3aa: CASMTDMNTEAFF
d_gene: -
v_gene: TRBV5-4
abundance: -
j_gene: TRBJ1-1
len: 13

CDR3nt: TGTGCCAGCTCACCAAGGGGGACTAATGAAAAACTGTTTTTT
CDR3aa: CASSPRGTNEKLFF
d_gene: -
v_gene: TRBV18
abundance: -
j_gene: TRBJ1-4
len: 14

CDR3nt: TGTGCCAGCAGCGTAGGCGGGGGGAACTACAATGAGCAGTTCTTC
CDR3aa: CASSVGGGNYNEQFF
d_gene: TRBD2
v_gene: TRBV9
abundance: -
j_gene: TRBJ2-1
len: 15

CDR3nt: TGTGCCAGCAGTTTCCCAAGCGGGAGTGGAGAGACCCAGTACTTC
CDR3aa: CASSFPSGSGETQYF
d_gene: TRBD2
v_gene: TRBV5-4
abundance: -
j_gene: TRBJ2-5
len: 15

CDR3nt: TGCGCCAGCAGTTCAGGGCCGTCAACTAATGAAAAACTGTTTTTT
CDR3aa: CASSSGPSTNEKLFF
d_gene: -
v_gene: TRBV5-1
abundance: -
j_gene: TRBJ1-4
len: 15

CDR3nt: TGTGCCAGTAGTAACTCCGGACAGGGGGGCACTGAAGCTTTCTTT
CDR3aa: CASSNSGQGGTEAFF
d_gene: TRBD1
v_gene: TRBV19
abundance: -
j_gene: TRBJ1-1
len: 15

CDR3nt: TGCAGCGTACGACAGGGGGCAGGTCAGCCCCAGCATTTT
CDR3aa: CSVRQGAGQPQHF
d_gene: TRBD1
v_gene: TRBV29-1
abundance: -
j_gene: TRBJ1-5
len: 13

CDR3nt: TGTGCCAGCAGACCACAGGGGCAAGGAAACTATGGCTACACCTTC
CDR3aa: CASRPQGQGNYGYTF
d_gene: TRBD1
v_gene: TRBV5-8
abundance: few
j_gene: TRBJ1-2
len: 15

CDR3nt: TGTGCCAGCAGCTCCGGACAGCACTATGGCTACACCTTC
CDR3aa: CASSSGQHYGYTF
d_gene: -
v_gene: TRBV5-4
abundance: -
j_gene: TRBJ1-2
len: 13

CDR3nt: TGTGCCAGCAGCCTGGGACTAGCGGGAGGCGGCAGCACAGATACGCAGTATTTT
CDR3aa: CASSLGLAGGGSTDTQYF
d_gene: TRBD2
v_gene: TRBV9
abundance: -
j_gene: TRBJ2-3
len: 18

CDR3nt: TGTGCCAGCAGACTGGGGACAGGGGCGTCCGAGCAGTACTTC
CDR3aa: CASRLGTGASEQYF
d_gene: TRBD1
v_gene: TRBV28
abundance: -
j_gene: TRBJ2-7
len: 14

CDR3nt: TGCGCCAGCAGTGAAATCGGGAGCTCCTACAATGAGCAGTTCTTC
CDR3aa: CASSEIGSSYNEQFF
d_gene: -
v_gene: TRBV10-2
abundance: -
j_gene: TRBJ2-1
len: 15

CDR3nt: TGTGCCAGCAGCAACAGAGACGGCTACACCTTC
CDR3aa: CASSNRDGYTF
d_gene: -
v_gene: TRBV6-5
abundance: -
j_gene: TRBJ1-2
len: 11

CDR3nt: TGTGCCAGCTCACCCAGTGGAGGCCACTACGAGCAGTACTTC
CDR3aa: CASSPSGGHYEQYF
d_gene: -
v_gene: TRBV18
abundance: -
j_gene: TRBJ2-7
len: 14

CDR3nt: TGTGCCAGCAGAGAGGGACAGGGGGCGCGTGGCTACACCTTC
CDR3aa: CASREGQGARGYTF
d_gene: TRBD1
v_gene: TRBV6-5
abundance: few
j_gene: TRBJ1-2
len: 14

CDR3nt: TGCGCCAGCAGCCTGCAACTAGCGGGAGTCGACGAGCAGTACTTC
CDR3aa: CASSLQLAGVDEQYF
d_gene: TRBD2
v_gene: TRBV5-1
abundance: -
j_gene: TRBJ2-7
len: 15

CDR3nt: TGTGCCAGCAGCTCTGGGACAGGGAGGTTCGGGGAGCTGTTTTTT
CDR3aa: CASSSGTGRFGELFF
d_gene: TRBD1
v_gene: TRBV7-3
abundance: -
j_gene: TRBJ2-2
len: 15

CDR3nt: TGCGCCAGCGAGGGACACCCGAACACTGAAGCTTTCTTT
CDR3aa: CASEGHPNTEAFF
d_gene: -
v_gene: TRBV5-1
abundance: -
j_gene: TRBJ1-1
len: 13

CDR3nt: TGCGCCAGCAGCTTGGAGGCGGGTTTCTATGGCTACACCTTC
CDR3aa: CASSLEAGFYGYTF
d_gene: -
v_gene: TRBV5-1
abundance: -
j_gene: TRBJ1-2
len: 14

CDR3nt: TGTGCCAGCAGCCCCGGGGGACTAGCGGGGACCTACGAGCAGTACTTC
CDR3aa: CASSPGGLAGTYEQYF
d_gene: TRBD2
v_gene: TRBV11-3
abundance: -
j_gene: TRBJ2-7
len: 16

CDR3nt: TGTGCCAGCAGTGAGGACAGGATCTATGGCTACACCTTC
CDR3aa: CASSEDRIYGYTF
d_gene: TRBD1
v_gene: TRBV2
abundance: -
j_gene: TRBJ1-2
len: 13